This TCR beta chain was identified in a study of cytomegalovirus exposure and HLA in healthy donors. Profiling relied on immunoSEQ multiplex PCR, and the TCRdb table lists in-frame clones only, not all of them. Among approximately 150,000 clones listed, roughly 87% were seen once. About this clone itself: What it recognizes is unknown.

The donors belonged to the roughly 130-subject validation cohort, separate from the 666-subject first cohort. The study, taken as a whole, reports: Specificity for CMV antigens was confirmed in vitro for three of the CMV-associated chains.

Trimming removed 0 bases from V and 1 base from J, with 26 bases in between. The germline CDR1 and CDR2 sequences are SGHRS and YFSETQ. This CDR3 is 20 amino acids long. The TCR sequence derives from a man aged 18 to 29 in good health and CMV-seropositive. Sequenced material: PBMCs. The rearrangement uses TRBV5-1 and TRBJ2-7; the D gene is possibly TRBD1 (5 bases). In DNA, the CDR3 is TGCGCCAGCAGCTTGGGAGGTAAAAGGACATACACCCTGATGTCCTACGAGCAGTACTTC. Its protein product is CASSLGGKRTYTLMSYEQYF. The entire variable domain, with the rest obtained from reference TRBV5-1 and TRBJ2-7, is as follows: KAGVTQTPRYLIKTRGQQVTLSCSPISGHRSVSWYQQTPGQGLQFLFEYFSETQRNKGNFPGRFSGRQFSNSRSEMNVSTLELGDSALYLCASSLGGKRTYTLMSYEQYFGPGTRLTVT.